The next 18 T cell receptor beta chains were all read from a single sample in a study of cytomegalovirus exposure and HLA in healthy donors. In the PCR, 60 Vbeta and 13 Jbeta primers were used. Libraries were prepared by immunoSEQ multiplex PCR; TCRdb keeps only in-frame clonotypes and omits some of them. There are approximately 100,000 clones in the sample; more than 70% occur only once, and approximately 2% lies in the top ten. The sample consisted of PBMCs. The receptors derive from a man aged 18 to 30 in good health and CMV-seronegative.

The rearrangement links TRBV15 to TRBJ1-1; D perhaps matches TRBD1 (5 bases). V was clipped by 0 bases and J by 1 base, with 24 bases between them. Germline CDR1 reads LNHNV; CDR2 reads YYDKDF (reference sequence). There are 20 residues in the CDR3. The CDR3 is CATSRDREGREGLSNTEAFF. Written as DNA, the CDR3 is TGTGCCACCAGCAGAGATCGGGAGGGCAGGGAGGGATTATCGAACACTGAAGCTTTCTTT. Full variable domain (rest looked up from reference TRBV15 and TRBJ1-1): DAMVIQNPRYQVTQFGKPVTLSCSQTLNHNVMYWYQQKSSQAPKLLFHYYDKDFNNEADTPDNFQSRRPNTSFCFLDIRSPGLGDTAMYLCATSRDREGREGLSNTEAFFGQGTRLTVV.

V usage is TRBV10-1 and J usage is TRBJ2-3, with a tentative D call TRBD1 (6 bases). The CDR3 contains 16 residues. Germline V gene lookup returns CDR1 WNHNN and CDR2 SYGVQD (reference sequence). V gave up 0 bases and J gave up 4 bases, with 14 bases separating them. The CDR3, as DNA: TGCGCCAGCAGTGAGTCCTATAAGGGGGTAGCAGATACGCAGTATTTT. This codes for CASSESYKGVADTQYF.

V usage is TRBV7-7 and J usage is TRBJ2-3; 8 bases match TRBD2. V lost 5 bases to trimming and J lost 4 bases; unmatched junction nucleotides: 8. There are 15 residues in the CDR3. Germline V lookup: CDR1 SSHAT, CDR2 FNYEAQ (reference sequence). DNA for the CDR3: TGTGCCAGCAGCAGACTAGCGATAGGTCCAGATACGCAGTATTTT. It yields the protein CASSRLAIGPDTQYF.

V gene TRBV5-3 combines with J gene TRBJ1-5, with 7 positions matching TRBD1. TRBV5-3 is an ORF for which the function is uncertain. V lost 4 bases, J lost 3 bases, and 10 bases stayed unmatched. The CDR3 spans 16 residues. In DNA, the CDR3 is TGTGCCAGAAGCATAGGAGGGGGCCCGTACAATCAGCCCCAGCATTTT. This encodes CARSIGGGPYNQPQHF.

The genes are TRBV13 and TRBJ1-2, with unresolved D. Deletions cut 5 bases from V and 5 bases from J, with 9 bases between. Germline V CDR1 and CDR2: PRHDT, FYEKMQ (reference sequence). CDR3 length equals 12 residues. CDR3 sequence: CASSPAGYGYTF. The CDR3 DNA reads TGTGCCAGCAGCCCCGCAGGTTATGGCTACACCTTC.

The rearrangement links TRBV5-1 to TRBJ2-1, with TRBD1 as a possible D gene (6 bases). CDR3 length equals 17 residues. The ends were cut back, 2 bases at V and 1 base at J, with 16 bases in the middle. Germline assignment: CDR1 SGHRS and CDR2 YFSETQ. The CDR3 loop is CASSFPTDRRSYNEQFF. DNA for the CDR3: TGCGCCAGCAGCTTTCCTACCGACAGGAGGTCCTACAATGAGCAGTTCTTC.

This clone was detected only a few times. The CDR3 is CASSSRDRGYNSNQPQHF. Here the CDR3 DNA reads TGTGCCAGCAGCAGCCGGGACAGGGGATACAATAGCAATCAGCCCCAGCATTTT. The chain carries TRBV5-6 and TRBJ1-5; 10 positions agree with TRBD1. Trimming cost V 4 bases and J 0 bases; bases outside gene matches: 10. The CDR3 contains 18 residues. CDR1 is SGHDT and CDR2 is YYEEEE in the germline V gene.

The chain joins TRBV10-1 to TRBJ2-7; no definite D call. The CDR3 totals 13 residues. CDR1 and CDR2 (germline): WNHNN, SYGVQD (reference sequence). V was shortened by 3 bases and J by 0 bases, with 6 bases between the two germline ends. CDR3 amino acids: CASSDPFSYEQYF. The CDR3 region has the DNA TGCGCCAGCAGTGACCCCTTCTCCTACGAGCAGTACTTC.

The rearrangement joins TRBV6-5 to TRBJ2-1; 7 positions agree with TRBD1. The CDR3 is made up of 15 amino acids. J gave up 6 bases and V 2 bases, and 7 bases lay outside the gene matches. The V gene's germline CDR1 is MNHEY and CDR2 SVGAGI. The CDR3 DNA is TGTGCCAGCAGTTACATAGGGACAGCGCTCAATGAGCAGTTCTTC. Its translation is CASSYIGTALNEQFF.

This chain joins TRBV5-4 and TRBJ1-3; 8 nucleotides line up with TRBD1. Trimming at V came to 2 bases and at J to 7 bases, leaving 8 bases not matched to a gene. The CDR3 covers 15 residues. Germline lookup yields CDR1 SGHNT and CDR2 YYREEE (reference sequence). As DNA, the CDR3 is TGTGCCAGCAGCTTTGGACAGGGTAAAGGGAACACCATATATTTT. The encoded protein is CASSFGQGKGNTIYF.

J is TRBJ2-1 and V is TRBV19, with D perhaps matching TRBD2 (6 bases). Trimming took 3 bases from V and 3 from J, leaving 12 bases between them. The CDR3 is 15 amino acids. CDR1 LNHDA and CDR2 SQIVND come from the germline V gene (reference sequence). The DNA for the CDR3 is TGTGCCAGTAGTATTGGGACCGGGGGCTACAATGAGCAGTTCTTC. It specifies CASSIGTGGYNEQFF. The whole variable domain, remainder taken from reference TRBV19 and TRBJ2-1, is DGGITQSPKYLFRKEGQNVTLSCEQNLNHDAMYWYRQDPGQGLRLIYYSQIVNDFQKGDIAEGYSVSREKKESFPLTVTSAQKNPTAFYLCASSIGTGGYNEQFFGPGTRLTVL.

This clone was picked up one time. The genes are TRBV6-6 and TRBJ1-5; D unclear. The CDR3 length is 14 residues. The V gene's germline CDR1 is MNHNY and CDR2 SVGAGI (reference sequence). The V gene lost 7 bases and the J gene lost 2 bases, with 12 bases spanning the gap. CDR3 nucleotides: TGTGCCAGCACCACCGCGGAGGGCAATCAGCCCCAGCATTTT. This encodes CASTTAEGNQPQHF.

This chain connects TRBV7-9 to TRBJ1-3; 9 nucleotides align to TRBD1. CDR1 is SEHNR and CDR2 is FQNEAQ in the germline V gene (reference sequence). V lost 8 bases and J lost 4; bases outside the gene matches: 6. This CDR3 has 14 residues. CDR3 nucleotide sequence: TGTGCCAGCCGCCCAGGGACAGGGGGAAACACCATATATTTT. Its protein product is CASRPGTGGNTIYF.

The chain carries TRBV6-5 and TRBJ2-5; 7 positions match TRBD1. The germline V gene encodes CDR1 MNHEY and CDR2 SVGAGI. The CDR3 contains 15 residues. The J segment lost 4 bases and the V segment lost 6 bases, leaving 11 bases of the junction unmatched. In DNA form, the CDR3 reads TGTGCCAGCAGGGGGGTCACAGGGGTCCGAGAGACCCAGTACTTC. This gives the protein CASRGVTGVRETQYF.

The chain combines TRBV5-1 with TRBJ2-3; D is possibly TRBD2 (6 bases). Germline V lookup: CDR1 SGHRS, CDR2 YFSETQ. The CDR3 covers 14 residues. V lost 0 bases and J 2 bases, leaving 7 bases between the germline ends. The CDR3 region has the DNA TGCGCCAGCAGCTTGGCGGGGGTCACAGATACGCAGTATTTT. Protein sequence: CASSLAGVTDTQYF.

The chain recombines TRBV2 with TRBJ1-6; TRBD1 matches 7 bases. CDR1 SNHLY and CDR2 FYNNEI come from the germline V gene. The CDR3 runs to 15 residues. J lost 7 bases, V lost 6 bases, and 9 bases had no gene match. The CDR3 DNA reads TGTGCCAGCAGAGCCACCGGGACAGAAAATTCACCCCTCCACTTT. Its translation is CASRATGTENSPLHF.

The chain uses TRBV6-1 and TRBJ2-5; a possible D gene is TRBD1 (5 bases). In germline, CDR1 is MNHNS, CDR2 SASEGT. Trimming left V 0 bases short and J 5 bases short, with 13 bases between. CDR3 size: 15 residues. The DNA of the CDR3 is TGTGCCAGCAGTGAAGCGCTGACAGTGGAGGAGACCCAGTACTTC. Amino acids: CASSEALTVEETQYF.

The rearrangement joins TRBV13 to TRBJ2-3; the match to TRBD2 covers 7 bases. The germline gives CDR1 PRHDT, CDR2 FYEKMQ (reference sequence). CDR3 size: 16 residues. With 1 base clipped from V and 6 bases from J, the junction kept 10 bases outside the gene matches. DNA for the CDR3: TGTGCCAGCAGCTTAGCCCTAGCGGCCAGGAAGGATACGCAGTATTTT. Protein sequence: CASSLALAARKDTQYF.